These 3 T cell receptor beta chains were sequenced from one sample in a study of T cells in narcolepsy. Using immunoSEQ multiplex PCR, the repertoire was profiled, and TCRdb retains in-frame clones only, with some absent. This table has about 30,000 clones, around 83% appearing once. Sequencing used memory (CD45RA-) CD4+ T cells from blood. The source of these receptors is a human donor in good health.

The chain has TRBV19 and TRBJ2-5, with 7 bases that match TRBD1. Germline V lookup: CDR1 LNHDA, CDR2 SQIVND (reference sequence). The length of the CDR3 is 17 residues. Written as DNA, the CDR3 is TGTGCGAGTCGCGGGTCTACACAGGGGCGTTCCCCGAGGGACCAGTACTTC. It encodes CASRGSTQGRSPRDQYF. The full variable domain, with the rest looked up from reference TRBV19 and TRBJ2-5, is DGGITQSPKYLFRKEGQNVTLSCEQNLNHDAMYWYRQDPGQGLRLIYYSQIVNDFQKGDIAEGYSVSREKKESFPLTVTSAQKNPTAFYLCASRGSTQGRSPRDQYFGPGTRLLVL.

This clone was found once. This CDR3 reads CASSSNSNQPQHF. CDR3 bases: TGTGCCAGCAGCTCAAACTCCAATCAGCCCCAGCATTTT. J is TRBJ1-5 and V is TRBV5-5; D ambiguous. V was trimmed by 3 bases and J by 3 bases, leaving 7 bases between them. Per the germline V gene, CDR1 is SGHKS and CDR2 is YYEKEE (reference sequence). The CDR3 runs 13 residues.

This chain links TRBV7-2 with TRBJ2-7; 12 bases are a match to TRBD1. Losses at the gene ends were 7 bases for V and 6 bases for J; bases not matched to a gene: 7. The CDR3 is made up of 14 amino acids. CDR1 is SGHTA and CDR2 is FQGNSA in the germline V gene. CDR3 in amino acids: CASTGDRGRSEQYF. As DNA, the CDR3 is TGTGCCAGCACCGGGGACAGGGGGCGAAGCGAGCAGTACTTC.